The TCR beta chain described here comes from a study of tumor-infiltrating lymphocytes in primary liver carcinoma. The overall study: Each participant had primary liver carcinoma, and surgical resection was the treatment.

RNA was extracted from whole blood without cell sorting, alongside germline DNA. The authors collected about 3.9 milliliters of peripheral blood before surgery. Total RNA (approximately 500 ng) served as template for TCR beta cDNA synthesis primed by a constant-region primer. Three rounds of nested multiplex PCR with slightly modified ARM-PCR produced TCR beta libraries. Use of TRBV1-TRBV30 forward primers with a C-beta reverse primer characterized the first two PCR rounds, which lasted about 9 cycles each. TCRdb ran MiXCR on the multiplex PCR reads and lists one entry per CDR3 protein. The sample lists a few hundred thousand distinct CDR3 sequences, around three fifths occurring once. CDR1 SNHLY and CDR2 FYNNEI come from the germline V gene. The CDR3 consists of 15 residues. This clonotype was seen only once. Its antigen is unidentified. A read error may produce the germline difference seen at one junction end.

Study results and limitations: No comparison of CD4+ and CD8+ repertoires was made, since the samples were bulk unsorted.

This TCR derives from a woman aged 25 to 45 with primary liver carcinoma and hepatitis B virus infection. The chain has TRBV2 and TRBJ1-5; D remains unclear. Sequencing was done on a sample of peripheral blood. This chain's CDR3 is CASSEARSSNQPQHF. The CDR3 DNA follows: TGTGCCAGCAGTGAAGCGCGCAGTAGCAACCAGCCCCAGCATTTT.